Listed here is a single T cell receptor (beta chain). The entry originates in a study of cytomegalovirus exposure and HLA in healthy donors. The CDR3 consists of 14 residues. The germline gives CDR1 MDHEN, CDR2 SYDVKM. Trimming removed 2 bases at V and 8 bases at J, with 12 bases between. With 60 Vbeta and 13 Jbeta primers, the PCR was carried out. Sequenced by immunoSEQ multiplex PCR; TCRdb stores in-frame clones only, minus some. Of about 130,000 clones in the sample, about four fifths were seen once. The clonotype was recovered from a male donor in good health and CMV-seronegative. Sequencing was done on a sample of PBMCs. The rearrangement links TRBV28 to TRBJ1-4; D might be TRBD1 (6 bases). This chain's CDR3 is CASSLGGLEEKLFF. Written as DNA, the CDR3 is TGTGCCAGCAGTTTAGGGGGCCTTGAGGAAAAACTGTTTTTT.